A selection of T cell receptor beta chains follows, all from one sample in a study of cytomegalovirus exposure and HLA in healthy donors. Some clones are missing from TCRdb's copy, which holds only in-frame ones; the method was immunoSEQ multiplex PCR. The sample shows fewer than 150,000 clones, 15% to 17% of them seen only once. Sequenced material: PBMCs. The source of these receptors is a young woman in good health and CMV-seronegative. The CDR3 runs from the conserved cysteine through the conserved F or W.

J gene: TRBJ1-5
V gene: TRBV15
CDR3 protein: CATSRATGLGPQHF

J gene: TRBJ1-2
V gene: TRBV5-6
CDR3 protein: CASSRDRPYGYTF

J gene: TRBJ1-1
V gene: TRBV5-1
CDR3 protein: CASSYQGRGSEAFF

J gene: TRBJ1-1
V gene: TRBV9
CDR3 protein: CASSATGFSEAFF

J gene: TRBJ1-1
V gene: TRBV7-7
CDR3 protein: CASSENRGSEAFF

J gene: TRBJ2-6
V gene: TRBV6-1
CDR3 protein: CASSAPRTGANVLTF

J gene: TRBJ2-1
V gene: TRBV5-1
CDR3 protein: CASSASGGAYEQFF

J gene: TRBJ2-7
V gene: TRBV27
CDR3 protein: CASSPTSGRAPEQYF

J gene: TRBJ1-6
V gene: TRBV6-5
CDR3 protein: CASSQGYNSPLHF

J gene: TRBJ2-3
V gene: TRBV5-6
CDR3 protein: CASSLRPATDTQYF

J gene: TRBJ1-2
V gene: TRBV28
CDR3 protein: CASSFLSYGYTF

J gene: TRBJ1-1
V gene: TRBV28
CDR3 protein: CASGKIGRQGNTEAFF

J gene: TRBJ1-1
V gene: TRBV2
CDR3 protein: CASSSDTEAFF

J gene: TRBJ1-1
V gene: TRBV5-1
CDR3 protein: CASSSLGGRGSTEAFF

J gene: TRBJ1-1
V gene: TRBV19
CDR3 protein: CASSRVVGTEAFF

J gene: TRBJ1-4
V gene: TRBV6-1
CDR3 protein: CASSVGVGGGIANEKLFF

J gene: TRBJ1-5
V gene: TRBV7-6
CDR3 protein: CASSPGIYNQPQHF

J gene: TRBJ2-7
V gene: TRBV14
CDR3 protein: CASSQVSGSYEQYF

J gene: TRBJ1-2
V gene: TRBV28
CDR3 protein: CASRQSGGYTF

J gene: TRBJ1-3
V gene: TRBV7-9
CDR3 protein: CATTSSGNTIYF

J gene: TRBJ2-3
V gene: TRBV5-5
CDR3 protein: CASSLEGWRVTDTQYF

J gene: TRBJ2-5
V gene: TRBV7-8
CDR3 protein: CASSLRTSGREETQYF

J gene: TRBJ2-7
V gene: TRBV19
CDR3 protein: CASSGGLAGGEQYF

J gene: TRBJ1-4
V gene: TRBV4-2
CDR3 protein: CASSEHGSTGLLNEKLFF

J gene: TRBJ1-1
V gene: TRBV5-4
CDR3 protein: CASARTAESEAFF

J gene: TRBJ1-3
V gene: TRBV5-1
CDR3 protein: CASSLTGGAGNTIYF

J gene: TRBJ1-3
V gene: TRBV10-3
CDR3 protein: CAISDRAGNTIYF

J gene: TRBJ2-7
V gene: TRBV7-2
CDR3 protein: CASSLSGQGAYEQYF

J gene: TRBJ2-1
V gene: TRBV9
CDR3 protein: CASSDSGPFLEQFF

J gene: TRBJ1-1
V gene: TRBV4-2
CDR3 protein: CASSAPGRTNTEAFF

J gene: TRBJ2-1
V gene: TRBV6-1
CDR3 protein: CASSGDAAYNEQFF

J gene: TRBJ2-1
V gene: TRBV28
CDR3 protein: CASRASLDEQFF

J gene: TRBJ2-3
V gene: TRBV5-4
CDR3 protein: CASGVSQGIISTDTQYF

J gene: TRBJ2-7
V gene: TRBV27
CDR3 protein: CASSFDRGQFTYEQYF

J gene: TRBJ2-7
V gene: TRBV11-1
CDR3 protein: CASSLIPGGRTYEQYF

J gene: TRBJ2-3
V gene: TRBV7-3
CDR3 protein: CASSLWGPSSPSDTQYF

J gene: TRBJ1-1
V gene: TRBV5-1
CDR3 protein: CASSLAQGVRDTEAFF

J gene: TRBJ1-1
V gene: TRBV6-4
CDR3 protein: CASSPREGTEAFF

J gene: TRBJ2-7
V gene: TRBV6-5
CDR3 protein: CASSPLTGSPYEQYF

J gene: TRBJ2-7
V gene: TRBV10-3
CDR3 protein: CAISSTGTGGYEQYF

J gene: TRBJ1-2
V gene: TRBV14
CDR3 protein: CASSQEGLFYGYTF

J gene: TRBJ2-2
V gene: TRBV9
CDR3 protein: CASSTTSGGTGELFF

J gene: TRBJ1-2
V gene: TRBV11-2
CDR3 protein: CASSFAGLDYGYTF

J gene: TRBJ1-5
V gene: TRBV30
CDR3 protein: CAWSGGDQPQHF

J gene: TRBJ1-2
V gene: TRBV28
CDR3 protein: CASSSGAPNYGYTF